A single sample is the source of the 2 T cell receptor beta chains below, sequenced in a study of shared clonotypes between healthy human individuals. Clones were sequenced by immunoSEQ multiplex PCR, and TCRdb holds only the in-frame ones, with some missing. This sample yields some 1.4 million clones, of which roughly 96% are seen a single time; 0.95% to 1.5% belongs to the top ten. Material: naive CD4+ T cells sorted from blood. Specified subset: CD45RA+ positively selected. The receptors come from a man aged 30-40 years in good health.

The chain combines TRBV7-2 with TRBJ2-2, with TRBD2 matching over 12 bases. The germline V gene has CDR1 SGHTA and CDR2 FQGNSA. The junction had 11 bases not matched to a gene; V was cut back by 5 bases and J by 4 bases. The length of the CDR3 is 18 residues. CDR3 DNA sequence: TGTGCCAGCAGCCCCAGACTAGCGGGGGCAGTCGGCACCGGGGAGCTGTTTTTT. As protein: CASSPRLAGAVGTGELFF.

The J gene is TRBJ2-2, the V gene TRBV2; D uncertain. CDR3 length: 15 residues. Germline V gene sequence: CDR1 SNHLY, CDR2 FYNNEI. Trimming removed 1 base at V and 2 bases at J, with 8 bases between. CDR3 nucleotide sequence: TGTGCCAGCAGTGAAGGATCATTAAACACCGGGGAGCTGTTTTTT. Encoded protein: CASSEGSLNTGELFF.